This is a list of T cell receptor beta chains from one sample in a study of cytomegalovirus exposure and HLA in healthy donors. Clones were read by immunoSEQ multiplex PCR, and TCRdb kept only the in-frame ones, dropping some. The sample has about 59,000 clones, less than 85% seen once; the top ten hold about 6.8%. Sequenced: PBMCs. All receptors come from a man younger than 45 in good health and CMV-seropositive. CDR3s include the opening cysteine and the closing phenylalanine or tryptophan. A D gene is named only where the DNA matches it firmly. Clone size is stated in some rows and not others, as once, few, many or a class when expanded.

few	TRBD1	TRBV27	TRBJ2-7	CASSSGQGDHEQYF	TGTGCCAGCAGTTCAGGACAGGGGGACCACGAGCAGTACTTC
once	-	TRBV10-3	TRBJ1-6	CATQTGAVNNSPLHF	TGTGCCACCCAGACTGGAGCAGTAAATAATTCACCCCTCCACTTT
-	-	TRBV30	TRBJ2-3	CAWNLATDTQYF	TGTGCCTGGAACTTAGCCACAGATACGCAGTATTTT
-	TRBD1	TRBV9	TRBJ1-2	CASSRDSDYGYTF	TGTGCCAGCAGTCGGGACAGCGATTATGGCTACACCTTC
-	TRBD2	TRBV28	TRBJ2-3	CASSLAGGPDTQYF	TGTGCCAGCAGTTTAGCGGGGGGGCCAGATACGCAGTATTTT
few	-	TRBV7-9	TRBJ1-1	CASSPPGGAMNTEAFF	TGTGCCAGCAGCCCACCGGGGGGGGCTATGAACACTGAAGCTTTCTTT
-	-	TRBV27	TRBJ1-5	CASSLLGQHQPQHF	TGTGCCAGCAGTTTATTAGGACAGCATCAGCCCCAGCATTTT
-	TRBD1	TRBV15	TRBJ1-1	CATSRGQGFRTEAFF	TGTGCCACCAGCAGAGGACAGGGGTTTCGAACTGAAGCTTTCTTT
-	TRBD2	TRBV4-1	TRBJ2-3	CASSLISGGDSLDTQYF	TGCGCCAGCAGCCTCATTAGCGGGGGGGATTCCCTAGATACGCAGTATTTT
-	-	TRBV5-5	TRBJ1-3	CASSAAGRGGNTIYF	TGTGCCAGCAGCGCCGCGGGGAGAGGTGGAAACACCATATATTTT
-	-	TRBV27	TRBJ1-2	CASSLIHFYGYTF	TGTGCCAGCAGTTTAATACATTTCTATGGCTACACCTTC
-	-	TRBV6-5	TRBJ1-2	CASSYRVVDGYTF	TGTGCCAGCAGTTACCGGGTTGTGGATGGCTACACCTTC
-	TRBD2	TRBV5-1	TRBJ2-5	CASSLGAGGTSETQYF	TGCGCCAGCAGCTTGGGAGCGGGGGGCACGTCAGAGACCCAGTACTTC
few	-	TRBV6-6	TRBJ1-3	CASSYPTPSGNTIYF	TGTGCCAGCAGTTACCCAACACCCTCTGGAAACACCATATATTTT
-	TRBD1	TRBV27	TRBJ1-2	CASSLTGTGGRKYGYTF	TGTGCCAGCAGTCTAACCGGGACAGGGGGCCGTAAATATGGCTACACCTTC
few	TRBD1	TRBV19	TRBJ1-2	CASIGQANYGYTF	TGTGCCAGTATCGGACAGGCTAACTATGGCTACACCTTC
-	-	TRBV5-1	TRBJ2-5	CASSLLRGAGETQYF	TGCGCCAGCAGCCTCCTCCGGGGGGCCGGGGAGACCCAGTACTTC
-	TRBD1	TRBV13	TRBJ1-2	CASSSRAGGYCSYTF	TGTGCCAGCAGCTCCCGGGCAGGGGGATATTGTAGCTACACCTTC
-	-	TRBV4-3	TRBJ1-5	CASSQAIRTVGNQPQHF	TGCGCCAGCAGCCAAGCTATCCGGACAGTAGGAAATCAGCCCCAGCATTTT
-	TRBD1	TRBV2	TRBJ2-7	CASKPGQDYEQYF	TGTGCCAGTAAACCGGGACAGGACTACGAGCAGTACTTC
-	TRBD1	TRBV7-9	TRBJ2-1	CASSLGQGVF	TGTGCCAGCAGCTTGGGACAGGGTGTCTTC
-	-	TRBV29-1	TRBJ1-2	CSVGTGRTYGYTF	TGCAGCGTTGGAACAGGGCGAACCTATGGCTACACCTTC
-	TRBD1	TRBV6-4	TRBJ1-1	CASSESGTGNTEAFF	TGTGCCAGCAGTGAATCCGGGACAGGGAACACTGAAGCTTTCTTT
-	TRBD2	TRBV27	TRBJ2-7	CASSLSSEGRETMVEQYF	TGTGCCAGCAGTTTATCCAGTGAGGGGCGGGAGACTATGGTCGAGCAGTACTTC
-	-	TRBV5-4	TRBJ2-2	CASSSAGRGRDTGELFF	TGTGCCAGCAGCTCCGCCGGAAGGGGGAGAGACACCGGGGAGCTGTTTTTT
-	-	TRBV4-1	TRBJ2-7	CASSQDRGGRGEQYF	TGCGCCAGCAGCCAAGACAGGGGCGGAAGGGGCGAGCAGTACTTC
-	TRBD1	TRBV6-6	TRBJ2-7	CASSLPGTGVYEQYF	TGTGCCAGCAGTCTCCCCGGGACAGGGGTCTACGAGCAGTACTTC
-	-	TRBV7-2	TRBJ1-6	CASSLFVSSYNSPLHF	TGTGCCAGCAGCTTATTCGTCAGCTCCTATAATTCACCCCTCCACTTT
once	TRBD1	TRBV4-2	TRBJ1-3	CASSHGQVGGNTIYF	TGTGCCAGCAGCCACGGACAGGTTGGTGGAAACACCATATATTTT
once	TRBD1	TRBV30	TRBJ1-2	CAWSQGAALAYTF	TGTGCCTGGAGTCAGGGGGCTGCTCTTGCCTACACCTTC